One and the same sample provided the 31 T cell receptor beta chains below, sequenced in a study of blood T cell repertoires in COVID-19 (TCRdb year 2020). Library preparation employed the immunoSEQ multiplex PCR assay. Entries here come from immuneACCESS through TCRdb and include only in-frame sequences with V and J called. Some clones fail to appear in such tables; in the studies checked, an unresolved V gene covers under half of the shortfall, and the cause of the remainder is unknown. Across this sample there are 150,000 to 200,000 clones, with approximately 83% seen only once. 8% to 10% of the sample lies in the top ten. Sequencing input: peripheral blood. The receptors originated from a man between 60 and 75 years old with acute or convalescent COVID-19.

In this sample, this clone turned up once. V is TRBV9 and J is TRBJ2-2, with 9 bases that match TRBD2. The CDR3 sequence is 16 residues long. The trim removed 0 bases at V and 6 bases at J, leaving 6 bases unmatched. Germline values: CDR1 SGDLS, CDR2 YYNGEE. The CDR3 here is CASSVAISGSAGELFF. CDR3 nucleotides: TGTGCCAGCAGCGTAGCTATTAGCGGGAGTGCCGGGGAGCTGTTTTTT. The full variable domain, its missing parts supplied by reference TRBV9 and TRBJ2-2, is DSGVTQTPKHLITATGQRVTLRCSPRSGDLSVYWYQQSLDQGLQFLIQYYNGEERAKGNILERFSAQQFPDLHSELNLSSLELGDSALYFCASSVAISGSAGELFFGEGSRLTVL.

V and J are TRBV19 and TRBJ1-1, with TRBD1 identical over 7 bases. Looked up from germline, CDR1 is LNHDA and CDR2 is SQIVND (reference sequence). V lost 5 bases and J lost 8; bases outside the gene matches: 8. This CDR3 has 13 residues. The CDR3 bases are TGTGCCAGTAGTCTCCACAGGGGCCTGGAAGCTTTCTTT. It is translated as CASSLHRGLEAFF. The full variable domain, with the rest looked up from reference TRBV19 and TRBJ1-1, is DGGITQSPKYLFRKEGQNVTLSCEQNLNHDAMYWYRQDPGQGLRLIYYSQIVNDFQKGDIAEGYSVSREKKESFPLTVTSAQKNPTAFYLCASSLHRGLEAFFGQGTRLTVV.

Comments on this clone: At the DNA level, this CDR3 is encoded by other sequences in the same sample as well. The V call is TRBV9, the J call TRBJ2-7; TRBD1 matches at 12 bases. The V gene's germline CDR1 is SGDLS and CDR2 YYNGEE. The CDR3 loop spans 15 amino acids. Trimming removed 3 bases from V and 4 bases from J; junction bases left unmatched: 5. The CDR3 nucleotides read TGTGCCAGCAGCGCTGGGACAGGGGGCTTTTACGAGCAGTACTTC. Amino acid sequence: CASSAGTGGFYEQYF.

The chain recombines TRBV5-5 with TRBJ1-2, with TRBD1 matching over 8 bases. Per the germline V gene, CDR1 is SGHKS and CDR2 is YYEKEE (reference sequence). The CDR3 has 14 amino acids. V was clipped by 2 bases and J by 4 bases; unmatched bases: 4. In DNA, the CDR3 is TGTGCCAGCAGCTTAGACAGGGGTGGCTATGGCTACACCTTC. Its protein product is CASSLDRGGYGYTF.

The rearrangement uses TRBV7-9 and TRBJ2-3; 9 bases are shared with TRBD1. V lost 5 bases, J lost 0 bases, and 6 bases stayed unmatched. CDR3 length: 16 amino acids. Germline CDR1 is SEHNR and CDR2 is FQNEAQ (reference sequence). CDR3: CASSNIGTGSTDTQYF. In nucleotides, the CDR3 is TGTGCCAGCAGCAACATTGGGACAGGGAGCACAGATACGCAGTATTTT.

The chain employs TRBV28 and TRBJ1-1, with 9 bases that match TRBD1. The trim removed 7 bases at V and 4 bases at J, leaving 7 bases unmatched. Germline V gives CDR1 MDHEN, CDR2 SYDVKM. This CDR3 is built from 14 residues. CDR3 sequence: CASTGTGSSTEAFF. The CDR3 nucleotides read TGTGCCAGCACCGGGACAGGGAGTTCCACTGAAGCTTTCTTT.

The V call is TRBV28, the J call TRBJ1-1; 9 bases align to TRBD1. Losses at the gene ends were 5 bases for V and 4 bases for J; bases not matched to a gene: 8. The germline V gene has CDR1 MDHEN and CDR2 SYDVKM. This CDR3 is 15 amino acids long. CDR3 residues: CASSANRGRSTEAFF. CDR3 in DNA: TGTGCCAGCAGTGCGAACAGGGGGCGCAGCACTGAAGCTTTCTTT.

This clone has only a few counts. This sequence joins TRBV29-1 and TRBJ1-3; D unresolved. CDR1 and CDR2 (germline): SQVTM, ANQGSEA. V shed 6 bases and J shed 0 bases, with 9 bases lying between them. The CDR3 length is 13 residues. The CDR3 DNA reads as TGCAGCGTCGCGGGGAACTCTGGAAACACCATATATTTT. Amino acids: CSVAGNSGNTIYF. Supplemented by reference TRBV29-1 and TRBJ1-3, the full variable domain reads SAVISQKPSRDICQRGTSLTIQCQVDSQVTMMFWYRQQPGQSLTLIATANQGSEATYESGFVIDKFPISRPNLTFSTLTVSNMSPEDSSIYLCSVAGNSGNTIYFGEGSWLTVV.

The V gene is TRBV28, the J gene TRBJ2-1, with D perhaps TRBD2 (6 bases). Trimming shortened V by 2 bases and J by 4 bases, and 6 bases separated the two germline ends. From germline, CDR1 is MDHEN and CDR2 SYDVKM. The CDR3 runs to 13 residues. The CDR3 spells CASSLGGYNEQFF. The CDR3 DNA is TGTGCCAGCAGTTTAGGGGGGTACAATGAGCAGTTCTTC. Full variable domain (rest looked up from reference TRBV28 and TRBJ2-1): DVKVTQSSRYLVKRTGEKVFLECVQDMDHENMFWYRQDPGLGLRLIYFSYDVKMKEKGDIPEGYSVSREKKERFSLILESASTNQTSMYLCASSLGGYNEQFFGPGTRLTVL.

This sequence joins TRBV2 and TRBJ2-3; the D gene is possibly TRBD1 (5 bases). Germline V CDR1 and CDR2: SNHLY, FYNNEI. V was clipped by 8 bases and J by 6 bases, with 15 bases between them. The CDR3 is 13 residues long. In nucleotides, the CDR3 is TGTGCCAGCCGGCGCACAGGCGTTGATACGCAGTATTTT. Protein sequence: CASRRTGVDTQYF.

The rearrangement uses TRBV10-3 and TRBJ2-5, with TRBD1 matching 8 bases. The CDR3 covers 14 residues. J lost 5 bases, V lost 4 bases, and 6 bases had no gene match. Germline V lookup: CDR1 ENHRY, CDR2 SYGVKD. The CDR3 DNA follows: TGTGCCATCAGTGCCGGGACAGGACGGGAGACCCAGTACTTC. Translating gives CAISAGTGRETQYF.

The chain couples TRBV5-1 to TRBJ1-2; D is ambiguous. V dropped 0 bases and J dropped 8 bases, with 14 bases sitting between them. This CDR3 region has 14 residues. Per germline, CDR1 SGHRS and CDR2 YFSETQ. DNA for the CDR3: TGCGCCAGCAGCTTGGGGGAGTGGGCAGTGGGCTACACCTTC. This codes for CASSLGEWAVGYTF.

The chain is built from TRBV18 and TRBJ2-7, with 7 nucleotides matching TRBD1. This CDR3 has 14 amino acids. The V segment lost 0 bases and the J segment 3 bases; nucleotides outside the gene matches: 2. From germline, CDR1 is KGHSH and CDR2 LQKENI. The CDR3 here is CASSPPGTDYEQYF. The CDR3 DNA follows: TGTGCCAGCTCACCACCGGGGACAGACTACGAGCAGTACTTC.

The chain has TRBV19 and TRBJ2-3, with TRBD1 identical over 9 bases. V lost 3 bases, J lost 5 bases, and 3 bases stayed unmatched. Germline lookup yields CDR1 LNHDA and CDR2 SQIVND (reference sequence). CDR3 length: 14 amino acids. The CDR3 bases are TGTGCCAGTAGTATCGGGACAGGGCGAGATACGCAGTATTTT. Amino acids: CASSIGTGRDTQYF. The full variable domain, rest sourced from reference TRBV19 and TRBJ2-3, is DGGITQSPKYLFRKEGQNVTLSCEQNLNHDAMYWYRQDPGQGLRLIYYSQIVNDFQKGDIAEGYSVSREKKESFPLTVTSAQKNPTAFYLCASSIGTGRDTQYFGPGTRLTVL.

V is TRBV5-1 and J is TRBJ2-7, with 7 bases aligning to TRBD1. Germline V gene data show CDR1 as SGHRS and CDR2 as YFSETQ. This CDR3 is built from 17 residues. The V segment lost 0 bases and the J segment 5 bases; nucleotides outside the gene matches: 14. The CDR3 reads CASSLALPDREKDEQYF. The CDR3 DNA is TGCGCCAGCAGCTTGGCCTTGCCTGACAGGGAGAAAGACGAGCAGTACTTC.

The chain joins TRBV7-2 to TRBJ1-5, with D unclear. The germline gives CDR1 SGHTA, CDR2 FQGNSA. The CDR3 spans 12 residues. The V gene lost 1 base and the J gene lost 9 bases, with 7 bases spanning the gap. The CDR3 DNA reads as TGTGCCAGCAGCTTAGACTACGGGCCCCAGCATTTT. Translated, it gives CASSLDYGPQHF.

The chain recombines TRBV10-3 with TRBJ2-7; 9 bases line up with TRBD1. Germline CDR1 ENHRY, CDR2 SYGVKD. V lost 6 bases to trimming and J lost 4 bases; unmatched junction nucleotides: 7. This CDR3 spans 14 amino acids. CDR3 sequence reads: CAIRGGDRAYEQYF. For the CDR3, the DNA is TGTGCCATCAGGGGAGGGGACAGGGCGTACGAGCAGTACTTC.

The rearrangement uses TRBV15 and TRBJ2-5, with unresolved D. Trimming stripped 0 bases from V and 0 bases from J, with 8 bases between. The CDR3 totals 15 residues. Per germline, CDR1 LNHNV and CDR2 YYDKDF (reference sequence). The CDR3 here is CATSRDPQNQETQYF. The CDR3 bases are TGTGCCACCAGCAGAGATCCCCAAAACCAAGAGACCCAGTACTTC.

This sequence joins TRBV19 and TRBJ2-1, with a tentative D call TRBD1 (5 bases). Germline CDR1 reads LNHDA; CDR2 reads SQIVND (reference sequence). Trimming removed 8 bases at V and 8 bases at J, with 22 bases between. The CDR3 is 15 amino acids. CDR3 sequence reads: CASSTAQVLLHEQFF. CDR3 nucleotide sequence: TGTGCCAGTTCCACCGCACAGGTCTTACTCCATGAGCAGTTCTTC.

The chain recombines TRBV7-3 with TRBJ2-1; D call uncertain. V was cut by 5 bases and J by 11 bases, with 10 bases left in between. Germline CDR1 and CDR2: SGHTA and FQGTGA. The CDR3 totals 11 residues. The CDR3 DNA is TGTGCCAGCAGCCCCGGGTCTAAGCAGTTCTTC. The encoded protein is CASSPGSKQFF.

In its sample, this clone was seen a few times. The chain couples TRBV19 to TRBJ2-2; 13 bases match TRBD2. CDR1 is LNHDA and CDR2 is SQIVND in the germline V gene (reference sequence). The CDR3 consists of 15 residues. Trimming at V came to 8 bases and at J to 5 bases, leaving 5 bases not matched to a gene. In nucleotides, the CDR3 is TGTGCCAGTTCACGACTAGCGGGAGGTACCGGGGAGCTGTTTTTT. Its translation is CASSRLAGGTGELFF.

CDR3 residues: CASSRGQGIFGYTF. The CDR3 DNA is TGTGCCAGCTCACGAGGACAGGGGATTTTTGGCTACACCTTC. The rearrangement uses TRBV18 and TRBJ1-2; 9 nucleotides agree with TRBD1. This CDR3 is 14 amino acids long. The junction had 7 bases not matched to a gene; V was cut back by 4 bases and J by 7 bases. The germline V gene has CDR1 KGHSH and CDR2 LQKENI.

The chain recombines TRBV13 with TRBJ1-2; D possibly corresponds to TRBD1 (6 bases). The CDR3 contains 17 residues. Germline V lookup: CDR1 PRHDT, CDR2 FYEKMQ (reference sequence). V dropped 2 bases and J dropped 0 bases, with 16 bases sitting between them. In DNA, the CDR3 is TGTGCCAGCAGCTTACTCGCGCGGACAGCTACTAACTATGGCTACACCTTC. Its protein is CASSLLARTATNYGYTF.

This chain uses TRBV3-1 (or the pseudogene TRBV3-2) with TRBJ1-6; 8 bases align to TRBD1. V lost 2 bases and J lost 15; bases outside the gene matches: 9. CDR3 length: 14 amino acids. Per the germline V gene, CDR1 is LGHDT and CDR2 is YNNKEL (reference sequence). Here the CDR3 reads CASSQRSTGDLLHF. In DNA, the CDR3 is TGTGCCAGCAGCCAACGCTCGACAGGGGATCTCCTCCACTTT.

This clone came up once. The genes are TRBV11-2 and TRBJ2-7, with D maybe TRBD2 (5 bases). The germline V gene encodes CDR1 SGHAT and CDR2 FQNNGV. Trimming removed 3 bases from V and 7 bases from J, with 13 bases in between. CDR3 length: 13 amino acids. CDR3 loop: CASSLGGPGEQYF. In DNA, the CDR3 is TGTGCCAGCAGCTTGGGTGGACCGGGGGAGCAGTACTTC. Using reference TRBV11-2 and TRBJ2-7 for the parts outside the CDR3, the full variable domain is EAGVAQSPRYKIIEKRQSVAFWCNPISGHATLYWYQQILGQGPKLLIQFQNNGVVDDSQLPKDRFSAERLKGVDSTLKIQPAKLEDSAVYLCASSLGGPGEQYFGPGTRLTVT.

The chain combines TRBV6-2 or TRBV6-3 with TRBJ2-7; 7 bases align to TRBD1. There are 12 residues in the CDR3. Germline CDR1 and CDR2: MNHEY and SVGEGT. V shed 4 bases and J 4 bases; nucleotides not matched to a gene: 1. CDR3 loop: CASSWTGYEQYF. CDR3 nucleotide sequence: TGTGCCAGCAGTTGGACAGGATACGAGCAGTACTTC.

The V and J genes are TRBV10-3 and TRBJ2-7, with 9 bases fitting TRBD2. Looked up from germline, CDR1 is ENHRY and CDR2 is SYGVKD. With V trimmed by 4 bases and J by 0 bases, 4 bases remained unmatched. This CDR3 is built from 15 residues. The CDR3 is CAISGAGGGSYEQYF. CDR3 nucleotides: TGTGCCATCAGTGGGGCGGGAGGGGGCTCCTACGAGCAGTACTTC.

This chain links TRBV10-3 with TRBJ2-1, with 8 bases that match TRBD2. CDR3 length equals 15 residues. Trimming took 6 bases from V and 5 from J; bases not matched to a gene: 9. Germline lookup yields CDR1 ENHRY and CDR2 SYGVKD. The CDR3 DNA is TGTGCCATCAGGCCGACGACTAGCGCGAACAATGAGCAGTTCTTC. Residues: CAIRPTTSANNEQFF.

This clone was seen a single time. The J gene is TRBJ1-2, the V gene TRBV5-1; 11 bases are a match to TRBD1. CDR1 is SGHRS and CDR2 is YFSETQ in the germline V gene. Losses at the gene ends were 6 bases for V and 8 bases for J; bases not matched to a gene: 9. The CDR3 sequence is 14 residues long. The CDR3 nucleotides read TGCGCCAGCACGGCGGGACAGGGGGAGAGCGGCTACACCTTC. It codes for CASTAGQGESGYTF.

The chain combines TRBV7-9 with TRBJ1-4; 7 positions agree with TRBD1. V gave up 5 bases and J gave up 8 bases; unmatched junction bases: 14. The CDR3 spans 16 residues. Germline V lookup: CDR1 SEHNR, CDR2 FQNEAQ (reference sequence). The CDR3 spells CASSLRTGHSGEKLFF. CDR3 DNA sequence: TGTGCCAGCAGCCTGCGGACAGGACACTCGGGCGAAAAACTGTTTTTT.

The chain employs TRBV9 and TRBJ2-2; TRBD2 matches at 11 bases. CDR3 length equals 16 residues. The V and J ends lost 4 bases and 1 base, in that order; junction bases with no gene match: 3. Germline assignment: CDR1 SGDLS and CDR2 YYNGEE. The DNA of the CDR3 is TGTGCCAGCAGCCTAGGGACTAGCGGGAACACCGGGGAGCTGTTTTTT. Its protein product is CASSLGTSGNTGELFF.